The 19 T cell receptor beta chains in this list originate from one sample, sequenced in a study of identical twins. In TCRdb, the 5' RACE reads were re-called with MiXCR into one record per CDR3 protein. The sample gives 200,000 to 300,000 distinct CDR3 sequences, roughly a tenth of which show up once; more than 8.5% is in the top ten. Material for sequencing was memory T cells sorted from blood. Receptors originate from a man aged 50-59 years in good health.

The sample holds a few counts of this clonotype. The chain links TRBV19 to TRBJ2-5; D gene uncertain. The V gene's germline CDR1 is LNHDA and CDR2 SQIVND (reference sequence). This CDR3 spans 15 amino acids. V was shortened by 1 base and J by 2 bases, with 11 bases between the two germline ends. The CDR3 region is CASSIARRHQETQYF. CDR3 coding DNA: TGTGCCAGTAGTATAGCGAGACGTCATCAAGAGACCCAGTACTTC.

Only a few counts were recorded for this clonotype. This rearrangement joins TRBV15 to TRBJ2-3, with D unclear. Germline V gene sequence: CDR1 LNHNV, CDR2 YYDKDF (reference sequence). This CDR3 is built from 20 residues. Trimming removed 1 base at V and 0 bases at J, with 23 bases between. CDR3 coding DNA: TGTGCCACCAGCAGAGCCGGCCGACATCTCGGCGACCCGAGCACAGATACGCAGTATTTT. Protein sequence: CATSRAGRHLGDPSTDTQYF.

This clonotype was detected many times. J is TRBJ2-2 and V is TRBV5-1; tentative D call: TRBD2 (6 bases). The CDR3 runs to 14 residues. Per germline, CDR1 SGHRS and CDR2 YFSETQ. The ends were cut back, 5 bases at V and 3 bases at J, with 11 bases in the middle. CDR3 bases: TGCGCCAGCAGGCGGGGCAGTGACACCGGGGAGCTGTTTTTT. Amino acids: CASRRGSDTGELFF.

This clonotype showed up many times. V is TRBV12-3 or TRBV12-4 and J is TRBJ1-2; 9 bases align to TRBD1. The length of the CDR3 is 15 residues. Trimming removed 7 bases from V and 6 bases from J; junction bases left unmatched: 12. CDR3 bases: TGTGCCAGCACCTACTGGGACAGGGTTAGGGATGGCTACACCTTC. Translation gives CASTYWDRVRDGYTF.

The chain couples TRBV5-1 to TRBJ2-5, with 13 bases that match TRBD2. The CDR3 consists of 16 residues. Germline CDR1 reads SGHRS; CDR2 reads YFSETQ. The ends lost 3 bases at V and 4 bases at J; junction bases unmatched: 6. CDR3 nucleotide sequence: TGCGCCAGCAGCTCAGGGACTAGCGGGGCCAGAGAGACCCAGTACTTC. This encodes CASSSGTSGARETQYF.

The J gene is TRBJ2-2, the V gene TRBV6-5; no firm D call. This CDR3 spans 15 amino acids. Per the germline V gene, CDR1 is MNHEY and CDR2 is SVGAGI. V was pared by 3 bases and J by 7 bases, with 15 bases between. The CDR3 region has the DNA TGTGCCAGCAGTTATGCCGTAAGGCCTGGCGGGGAGCTGTTTTTT. Its translation is CASSYAVRPGGELFF.

This chain links TRBV4-2 with TRBJ2-7; TRBD1 agrees at 10 bases. The CDR3 is 16 amino acids. Germline-derived CDR1 and CDR2 are LGHNA and YNFKEQ. V dropped 1 base and J dropped 5; count of bases not matched to a gene: 8. The CDR3 sequence: CASSQGQGAISHEQYF. DNA of the CDR3: TGTGCCAGCAGCCAAGGACAGGGGGCAATCTCTCACGAGCAGTACTTC.

This clonotype has a handful of counts. The chain employs TRBV6-2 or TRBV6-3 and TRBJ1-2, with 7 bases matching TRBD1. The CDR3 is 14 residues long. V lost 7 bases and J lost 4; bases outside the gene matches: 9. Germline lookup yields CDR1 MNHEY and CDR2 SVGEGT. The CDR3 sequence: CASTSRDRAYGYTF. The CDR3 coding sequence is TGTGCCAGCACTTCCCGGGACAGAGCCTATGGCTACACCTTC.

In this sample, this clonotype turned up a few times. The gene calls are TRBV5-1 and TRBJ2-3; D possibly corresponds to TRBD2 (5 bases). The CDR3 extends over 12 amino acids. Trimming left V 7 bases short and J 0 bases short, with 6 bases between. Per germline, CDR1 SGHRS and CDR2 YFSETQ. In nucleotides, the CDR3 is TGCGCCAGCGGACTTAGCACAGATACGCAGTATTTT. It yields the protein CASGLSTDTQYF.

This clonotype was seen repeatedly, ten times or more. The rearrangement uses TRBV3-1 and TRBJ2-6, with D possibly matching TRBD2 (5 bases). This CDR3 has 18 amino acids. V was trimmed by 4 bases and J by 1 base, leaving 17 bases between them. Germline CDR1 LGHDT, CDR2 YNNKEL (reference sequence). The CDR3 here is CASSPNPGKWSGANVLTF. In DNA, the CDR3 is TGTGCCAGCAGCCCCAACCCGGGGAAATGGTCTGGGGCCAACGTCCTGACTTTC.

This clonotype was seen ten or more times. V gene TRBV20-1 combines with J gene TRBJ2-3; D is ambiguous. Per germline, CDR1 DFQATT and CDR2 SNEGSKA (reference sequence). The CDR3 is 14 residues long. Trimming pared 6 bases from V and 2 bases from J, leaving 15 bases between. The CDR3 is CSARRTVNTDTQYF. The CDR3 nucleotides are TGCAGTGCGAGACGGACCGTCAACACAGATACGCAGTATTTT.

This clonotype was observed a handful of times. V and J are TRBV7-2 and TRBJ2-5, with TRBD2 identical over 8 bases. This CDR3 is 15 amino acids long. Germline V gives CDR1 SGHTA, CDR2 FQGNSA. After removal of 0 bases from V and 5 bases from J, the junction contained 5 bases not matched to a gene. The CDR3 region is CASSLARTSRETQYF. CDR3 coding DNA: TGTGCCAGCAGCTTAGCCCGGACTAGCAGGGAGACCCAGTACTTC. Full variable domain (remainder filled in from reference TRBV7-2 and TRBJ2-5): GAGVSQSPSNKVTEKGKDVELRCDPISGHTALYWYRQSLGQGLEFLIYFQGNSAPDKSGLPSDRFSAERTGGSVSTLTIQRTQQEDSAVYLCASSLARTSRETQYFGPGTRLLVL.

This clonotype showed up many times. The J gene is TRBJ2-4, the V gene TRBV7-2, with D perhaps TRBD2 (5 bases). Germline lookup yields CDR1 SGHTA and CDR2 FQGNSA. V dropped 6 bases and J dropped 2 bases, with 11 bases sitting between them. The CDR3 is made up of 14 amino acids. The chain's CDR3 is CASSAPGTKNIQYF. Here the CDR3 DNA reads TGTGCCAGCAGTGCGCCCGGGACCAAAAACATTCAGTACTTC.

Many counts were recorded for this clonotype. The chain links TRBV4-2 to TRBJ2-3; 10 nucleotides agree with TRBD2. The junction had 12 bases not matched to a gene; V was cut back by 4 bases and J by 5 bases. The V gene's germline CDR1 is LGHNA and CDR2 YNFKEQ. CDR3 length: 17 residues. CDR3 in DNA: TGTGCCAGCAGCCCTGAGACGAGCGGGGGGGTGATAGATACGCAGTATTTT. Translation: CASSPETSGGVIDTQYF.

This chain joins TRBV12-3 or TRBV12-4 and TRBJ2-5; 7 bases are shared with TRBD1. The CDR3 length is 14 residues. V lost 5 bases, J lost 2 bases, and 5 bases stayed unmatched. The CDR3 is CASSQSRGQETQYF. The CDR3 region has the DNA TGTGCCAGCAGTCAGAGCAGGGGGCAAGAGACCCAGTACTTC.

The table lists this clonotype with a few counts. This rearrangement joins TRBV11-2 to TRBJ2-7; D gene uncertain. There are 15 residues in the CDR3. The ends were cut back, 0 bases at V and 0 bases at J, with 9 bases in the middle. The germline gives CDR1 SGHAT, CDR2 FQNNGV. As DNA, the CDR3 is TGTGCCAGCAGCTTAGAGGCAGCCCCCTCCTACGAGCAGTACTTC. The encoded protein is CASSLEAAPSYEQYF. Combining the CDR3 with reference TRBV11-2 and TRBJ2-7 gives the whole variable domain EAGVAQSPRYKIIEKRQSVAFWCNPISGHATLYWYQQILGQGPKLLIQFQNNGVVDDSQLPKDRFSAERLKGVDSTLKIQPAKLEDSAVYLCASSLEAAPSYEQYFGPGTRLTVT.

In this sample, this clonotype turned up many times. V gene TRBV7-9 combines with J gene TRBJ1-4, with unresolved D. CDR1 and CDR2 from the germline V gene are SEHNR and FQNEAQ (reference sequence). Trimming took 6 bases from V and 8 from J, leaving 16 bases between them. This CDR3 spans 14 amino acids. CDR3 nucleotide sequence: TGTGCCAGCAGGATGACGACGGGTAAAGAAAAACTGTTTTTT. Translated, it gives CASRMTTGKEKLFF.

This clonotype was counted at least ten times. The chain employs TRBV4-3 and TRBJ2-7, with unresolved D. The CDR3 runs to 15 residues. Trimming left V 0 bases short and J 2 bases short, with 11 bases between. The V gene's germline CDR1 is LGHNA and CDR2 YSLEER. The CDR3 region is CASSQDSQAAYEQYF. The CDR3 bases are TGCGCCAGCAGCCAAGATTCCCAGGCAGCCTACGAGCAGTACTTC.

V usage is TRBV7-2 and J usage is TRBJ2-3, with 10 bases fitting TRBD2. V lost 0 bases, J lost 2 bases, and 5 bases stayed unmatched. The CDR3 is 17 residues long. Germline CDR1 is SGHTA and CDR2 is FQGNSA. For the CDR3, the DNA is TGTGCCAGCAGCTTAGCTCTAGCGGGGGATGACACAGATACGCAGTATTTT. Its translation is CASSLALAGDDTDTQYF.